This TCR beta chain was obtained from a study of shared clonotypes between healthy human individuals. CDR1 is LNHNV, CDR2 YYDKDF, per germline (reference sequence). V lost 1 base and J 3 bases, leaving 6 bases between the germline ends. The CDR3 spans 13 residues. Sorted-subset replicate PCRs used 150 to 200 ng DNA, some 33,000 T cell genomes. The data were produced by immunoSEQ multiplex PCR, yet TCRdb's version contains in-frame clones alone and is incomplete. Among about 2 million clones, roughly 95% were seen once, and the ten largest hold roughly 1%. On this clone: Its target is not known.

Naive-designated CD8 cells lacked CD45RO, were positively enriched for CCR7, and omitted terminally differentiated effector memory CD45RA+ cells. Study outcomes and limitations: Shared clonotypes: 4.5% to 6% naive CD4, under 4% naive CD8, 2% to 2.5% memory CD4, approximately 0.4% memory CD8.

V and J are TRBV15 and TRBJ1-2, with D uncertain. Specimen: naive CD8+ T cells sorted from blood. This clonotype originated in a man aged 18 to 29 in good health. CDR3 sequence: CATSRAPDYGYTF. The CDR3, as DNA: TGTGCCACCAGCAGAGCCCCGGACTATGGCTACACCTTC.